This TCR beta chain stems from a study of blood T cell repertoires in COVID-19. Whole-study context: In each case, the material was cDNA or gDNA derived from T cells, B-cell-depleted T cells, or PBMCs.

In the original processing: Amplification of reference gene primers provided the estimated nucleated cell counts. Profiled with immunoSEQ multiplex PCR; TCRdb holds only in-frame clones, not every one. V and J calls and clone size follow that table, whereas D and trimming were derived from the DNA. The data show tens of thousands of clones, more than 65% seen once. The germline V gene has CDR1 GTSNPN and CDR2 SVGIG (reference sequence). The V gene lost 3 bases and the J gene lost 4 bases, with 13 bases spanning the gap. The CDR3 is 14 amino acids. Input material: peripheral blood. The sequence was collected from a man aged 80 or over with acute or convalescent COVID-19. This chain joins TRBV30 and TRBJ1-3; D is possibly TRBD1 (6 bases). The CDR3: CAWSYRVSGNTIYF. In DNA, the CDR3 is TGTGCCTGGAGCTACAGGGTCTCCGGAAACACCATATATTTT.